The clone carrying this TCR beta chain was recorded once. The data stem from a study of blood T cell repertoires in COVID-19. Study background: COVID-19 samples, acute and convalescent, were from the United States, Italy and Spain.

Clones were read by immunoSEQ multiplex PCR, and TCRdb kept only the in-frame ones, dropping some. Of 100,000 to 120,000 clones in the sample, almost 80% are singletons; the top ten hold more than 15%. The CDR3 runs to 18 residues. After removal of 4 bases from V and 4 bases from J, the junction contained 13 bases not matched to a gene. Germline V lookup: CDR1 SGHDN, CDR2 FVKESK. This TCR derives from a woman aged 80 or over with active or convalescent COVID-19. The rearrangement links TRBV14 to TRBJ2-5; 12 nucleotides align to TRBD2. Sequencing was performed on peripheral blood. CDR3 sequence: CASSPQPTSGSPPETQYF. CDR3 in DNA: TGTGCCAGCAGCCCCCAACCGACTAGCGGGAGCCCTCCAGAGACCCAGTACTTC. The full variable domain, in which reference TRBV14 and TRBJ2-5 provide the parts outside the CDR3, is EAGVTQFPSHSVIEKGQTVTLRCDPISGHDNLYWYRRVMGKEIKFLLHFVKESKQDESGMPNNRFLAERTGGTYSTLKVQPAELEDSGVYFCASSPQPTSGSPPETQYFGPGTRLLVL.